One sample yielded the 2 T cell receptor beta chains listed below, sequenced in a study of technical replicates of blood from several donors. The protocol was immunoSEQ multiplex PCR, while the TCRdb copy is restricted to in-frame clones and leaves out a portion. The sample holds about 78,000 clones, 85% to 95% seen once. The sample comprised T cells isolated from PBMCs. These TCRs come from a human donor in good health.

The chain has TRBV19 and TRBJ1-2; TRBD1 agrees at 8 bases. CDR3 length equals 13 residues. The ends lost 1 base at V and 8 bases at J; junction bases unmatched: 3. Per the germline V gene, CDR1 is LNHDA and CDR2 is SQIVND (reference sequence). The CDR3 nucleotides are TGTGCCAGTAGTATAGGAGGACAGGGCGGCTACACCTTC. Translation: CASSIGGQGGYTF. The full variable domain, completed using reference TRBV19 and TRBJ1-2, is DGGITQSPKYLFRKEGQNVTLSCEQNLNHDAMYWYRQDPGQGLRLIYYSQIVNDFQKGDIAEGYSVSREKKESFPLTVTSAQKNPTAFYLCASSIGGQGGYTFGSGTRLTVV.

The rearrangement uses TRBV29-1 and TRBJ1-1; D not resolved. Trimming took 4 bases from V and 3 from J, leaving 6 bases between them. The CDR3 is made up of 11 amino acids. Germline CDR1 is SQVTM and CDR2 is ANQGSEA. The CDR3 reads CSVGEYTEAFF. CDR3 bases: TGCAGCGTTGGGGAGTACACTGAAGCTTTCTTT.